These 6 T cell receptor beta chains originate from one sample sequenced in a study of OX40 agonist ivuxolimab in advanced cancers. Clones were sequenced by immunoSEQ multiplex PCR, and TCRdb holds only the in-frame ones, with some missing. The repertoire holds 48,000 or so clones, 83% seen once, with over 1% in the top ten. Sequenced material: CD4+ or CD8+ T cells sorted from blood, taken in a trial of the OX40 agonist ivuxolimab. These receptor sequences come from an adult with an advanced solid tumor such as melanoma, head and neck, liver or kidney cancer.

This clone appeared a few times. The gene calls are TRBV14 and TRBJ2-7, with 7 bases identical to TRBD1. Germline V gives CDR1 SGHDN, CDR2 FVKESK. V lost 4 bases to trimming and J lost 6 bases; unmatched junction nucleotides: 12. This CDR3 is built from 15 residues. The CDR3 loop is CASSRRISDRAEQYF. The CDR3 coding sequence is TGTGCCAGCAGCCGGCGAATAAGCGACAGGGCCGAGCAGTACTTC.

This clone was seen more than once but under ten times. This sequence joins TRBV19 and TRBJ1-2; no definite D call. Between the trimmed V and J ends, which lost 7 bases and 4 bases, there was a span of 16 bases. Germline V CDR1 and CDR2: LNHDA, SQIVND (reference sequence). The CDR3 is made up of 14 amino acids. CDR3 residues: CASKINSPIYGYTF. DNA for the CDR3: TGTGCCAGTAAGATCAACAGTCCCATCTATGGCTACACCTTC.

This chain uses TRBV6-5 with TRBJ1-2; possible D gene TRBD1, 6 bases. This CDR3 is built from 13 residues. Trimming shortened V by 5 bases and J by 0 bases, and 7 bases separated the two germline ends. CDR1 is MNHEY, CDR2 SVGAGI, per germline. The chain's CDR3 is CASSRTANYGYTF. CDR3 nucleotide sequence: TGTGCCAGCAGTCGGACAGCTAACTATGGCTACACCTTC.

The CDR3 loop reads CASSPGTESVDIQYF. The DNA for the CDR3 is TGTGCCAGCTCACCGGGGACCGAGAGCGTGGACATTCAGTACTTC. V gene TRBV18 combines with J gene TRBJ2-4; D assignment may be TRBD1 or TRBD2 (5 bases each). This CDR3 is 15 amino acids long. The ends were cut back, 3 bases at V and 8 bases at J, with 17 bases in the middle. Germline CDR1 reads KGHSH; CDR2 reads LQKENI.

This clone was seen only once. J is TRBJ1-2 and V is TRBV2; 7 bases are shared with TRBD1. The CDR3 totals 16 residues. Germline V gene data show CDR1 as SNHLY and CDR2 as FYNNEI. V lost 4 bases, J lost 0 bases, and 8 bases stayed unmatched. In DNA, the CDR3 is TGTGCCAGCAGTGTCCGGCAGGGGGGGGCTAACTATGGCTACACCTTC. Translation gives CASSVRQGGANYGYTF.

The chain has TRBV10-2 and TRBJ2-1; 10 positions match TRBD2. Germline V lookup: CDR1 WSHSY, CDR2 SAAADI. The CDR3 runs 14 residues. With 9 bases clipped from V and 4 bases from J, the junction kept 6 bases outside the gene matches. The CDR3 DNA sequence: TGCGCCAGTACACTAGCGGGGAATTACAATGAGCAGTTCTTC. Protein sequence: CASTLAGNYNEQFF.